What follows are 27 T cell receptor beta chains derived from one specimen sequenced in a study of shared clonotypes between healthy human individuals. Assay: immunoSEQ multiplex PCR; the TCRdb copy retains only in-frame clones and omits some. The data show 490,000 or so clones, with approximately 79% seen just once and 9.5% to 15% held by the top ten. Sequenced input: PBMCs. Source of these receptors: a woman aged 40 to 50 in good health. Some clones in this sample may be carry-over from other donors' samples.

The CDR3 DNA sequence: TGTGCCAGCAGCTTAAATCCCTTAACTGAAGCTTTCTTT. It specifies CASSLNPLTEAFF. This chain connects TRBV7-3 to TRBJ1-1; D unresolved. V lost 1 base to trimming and J lost 5 bases, with 8 bases between them. The CDR3 runs to 13 residues. Germline loops: CDR1 SGHTA, CDR2 FQGTGA.

The chain links TRBV30 to TRBJ2-3; 15 bases align to TRBD2. The V gene's germline CDR1 is GTSNPN and CDR2 SVGIG (reference sequence). The CDR3 totals 19 residues. The J segment lost 1 base and the V segment lost 2 bases, leaving 10 bases of the junction unmatched. CDR3 loop: CAWSKGLAGGPLRTDTQYF. In DNA form, the CDR3 reads TGTGCCTGGAGTAAGGGACTAGCGGGAGGTCCCCTTCGCACAGATACGCAGTATTTT.

The rearrangement uses TRBV5-4 and TRBJ2-3, with 7 bases aligning to TRBD1. The CDR3 has 16 amino acids. Germline CDR1 SGHNT, CDR2 YYREEE (reference sequence). With 2 bases clipped from V and 1 base from J, the junction kept 7 bases outside the gene matches. DNA for the CDR3: TGTGCCAGCAGCTTCGACAGGGATGTTGGCACAGATACGCAGTATTTT. It specifies CASSFDRDVGTDTQYF.

About this clone itself: Just one base apart from a much larger clone, this may be a read error. V gene TRBV6-1 combines with J gene TRBJ2-3; no clear D gene. Per germline, CDR1 MNHNS and CDR2 SASEGT. This CDR3 has 11 amino acids. The V end lost 6 bases, the J end lost 3 bases, and 4 bases lay between the germline ends. CDR3 nucleotide sequence: TGTGCCAGCAGGGTTACAGATACGCAGTATTTT. Translated, it gives CASRVTDTQYF.

This clone has only a few counts. The chain is built from TRBV10-3 and TRBJ2-7; 7 nucleotides align to TRBD2. In germline, CDR1 is ENHRY, CDR2 SYGVKD. This CDR3 region has 13 residues. J lost 3 bases, V lost 2 bases, and 1 base had no gene match. CDR3 nucleotide sequence: TGTGCCATCAGTGAGGGGGGGGGCTACGAGCAGTACTTC. It is translated as CAISEGGGYEQYF.

The rearrangement uses TRBV27 and TRBJ2-3; 16 bases map to TRBD2. The V and J ends lost 5 bases and 4 bases, in that order; junction bases with no gene match: 9. This CDR3 spans 18 amino acids. The V gene's germline CDR1 is MNHEY and CDR2 SMNVEV (reference sequence). CDR3 sequence reads: CASSKSGLAGGWADTQYF. Written as DNA, the CDR3 is TGTGCCAGCAGTAAATCGGGACTAGCGGGAGGGTGGGCAGATACGCAGTATTTT.

This chain links TRBV19 with TRBJ2-5; a weak D match, TRBD1 (6 bases). The length of the CDR3 is 15 residues. Between the trimmed V and J ends, which lost 4 bases and 2 bases, there was a span of 14 bases. Germline CDR1 reads LNHDA; CDR2 reads SQIVND (reference sequence). CDR3 sequence (DNA): TGTGCCAGTAGTAGGGGCGCAGGACAGCAAGAGACCCAGTACTTC. Protein sequence: CASSRGAGQQETQYF.

CDR3 DNA: TGTGCCAGCAGCTCCCGGTGGGGTCTAGATACATTTATGGAGAACACCGGGGAGCTGTTTTTT. It codes for CASSSRWGLDTFMENTGELFF. V usage is TRBV12-1 and J usage is TRBJ2-2. TRBV12-1 has pseudogene status. The CDR3 is 21 amino acids.

This sequence joins TRBV19 and TRBJ2-2; D remains ambiguous. The CDR3 spans 15 residues. V gave up 3 bases and J gave up 5 bases, with 13 bases separating them. Per the germline V gene, CDR1 is LNHDA and CDR2 is SQIVND (reference sequence). Written as DNA, the CDR3 is TGTGCCAGTAGTATTATAGGGCCGGAGACCGGGGAGCTGTTTTTT. It codes for CASSIIGPETGELFF.

The V gene is TRBV9, the J gene TRBJ2-1; 7 nucleotides agree with TRBD1. The germline V gene has CDR1 SGDLS and CDR2 YYNGEE. This CDR3 has 15 amino acids. The V segment lost 1 base and the J segment 3 bases; nucleotides outside the gene matches: 4. The CDR3 sequence is CASSVRGLNYNEQFF. CDR3 DNA sequence: TGTGCCAGCAGCGTAAGGGGGCTGAACTACAATGAGCAGTTCTTC.

V gene TRBV4-2 combines with J gene TRBJ2-1, with TRBD2 matching over 14 bases. V lost 0 bases to trimming and J lost 6 bases; unmatched junction nucleotides: 7. Germline CDR1 is LGHNA and CDR2 is YNFKEQ. The CDR3 sequence is 18 residues long. The CDR3 reads CASSQEGTSGSVGNEQFF. CDR3 sequence (DNA): TGTGCCAGCAGCCAAGAAGGGACTAGCGGGAGTGTTGGCAATGAGCAGTTCTTC.

This clone was seen once. The chain combines TRBV28 with TRBJ2-7, with 8 bases lining up with TRBD2. With 6 bases clipped from V and 3 bases from J, the junction kept 7 bases outside the gene matches. CDR1 and CDR2 (germline): MDHEN, SYDVKM. The CDR3 is made up of 14 amino acids. The CDR3 DNA sequence: TGTGCCAGCAGCCCCAGCGGGAGCCTCTACGAGCAGTACTTC. Translation: CASSPSGSLYEQYF.

The V and J genes are TRBV7-6 and TRBJ2-7; 8 bases are a match to TRBD1. Germline V gene data show CDR1 as SGHVS and CDR2 as FNYEAQ. This CDR3 region has 14 residues. The V and J ends lost 5 bases and 3 bases, in that order; junction bases with no gene match: 6. DNA of the CDR3: TGTGCCAGCAGCCCGGGACAGGACCTCTACGAGCAGTACTTC. Translation gives CASSPGQDLYEQYF.

This rearrangement joins TRBV7-9 to TRBJ2-7; tentative D call: TRBD2 (6 bases). V shed 1 base and J shed 4 bases, with 14 bases lying between them. This CDR3 region has 15 residues. Germline loops: CDR1 SEHNR, CDR2 FQNEAQ (reference sequence). The CDR3 nucleotides are TGTGCCAGCAGCTTAGGTTCTAGCGTTGAATACGAGCAGTACTTC. It codes for CASSLGSSVEYEQYF.

This chain uses TRBV11-2 with TRBJ2-1; 7 bases match TRBD1. The length of the CDR3 is 16 residues. Germline V gene sequence: CDR1 SGHAT, CDR2 FQNNGV. V lost 4 bases and J lost 5; bases outside the gene matches: 11. DNA for the CDR3: TGTGCCAGCAGCTCCCTAGGCCGGGGACAGAACAATGAGCAGTTCTTC. Its protein is CASSSLGRGQNNEQFF. The whole variable domain, filled in from reference TRBV11-2 and TRBJ2-1, reads EAGVAQSPRYKIIEKRQSVAFWCNPISGHATLYWYQQILGQGPKLLIQFQNNGVVDDSQLPKDRFSAERLKGVDSTLKIQPAKLEDSAVYLCASSSLGRGQNNEQFFGPGTRLTVL.

This clone has more than one count but fewer than ten. The gene calls are TRBV11-2 and TRBJ1-1, with D possibly TRBD1 on 6 matching bases. Germline V gene lookup returns CDR1 SGHAT and CDR2 FQNNGV. Deletions cut 6 bases from V and 2 bases from J, with 7 bases between. The CDR3 is 12 residues long. CDR3 coding DNA: TGTGCCAGCAGGGACAGCAACACTGAAGCTTTCTTT. It translates to CASRDSNTEAFF.

The chain is built from TRBV19 and TRBJ1-2, with 9 bases aligning to TRBD1. The germline V gene encodes CDR1 LNHDA and CDR2 SQIVND (reference sequence). This CDR3 is built from 13 residues. The junction had 4 bases not matched to a gene; V was cut back by 5 bases and J by 6 bases. CDR3 loop: CASSLGQGHGYTF. CDR3 sequence (DNA): TGTGCCAGTAGTCTGGGACAGGGACATGGCTACACCTTC.

This clone was recorded a few times. The chain is built from TRBV30 and TRBJ2-1; no definite D call. Germline V CDR1 and CDR2: GTSNPN, SVGIG (reference sequence). CDR3 length: 12 residues. V dropped 1 base and J dropped 10 bases, with 11 bases sitting between them. The CDR3 DNA is TGTGCCTGGAGTGACTGGGGTGAAGAGCAGTTCTTC. Translation gives CAWSDWGEEQFF. The complete variable domain, with remaining parts taken from reference TRBV30 and TRBJ2-1, reads SQTIHQWPATLVQPVGSPLSLECTVEGTSNPNLYWYRQAAGRGLQLLFYSVGIGQISSEVPQNLSASRPQDRQFILSSKKLLLSDSGFYLCAWSDWGEEQFFGPGTRLTVL.

This clone was seen a handful of times. The rearrangement joins TRBV10-3 to TRBJ2-7, with D possibly matching TRBD2 (5 bases). Trimming pared 0 bases from V and 5 bases from J, leaving 14 bases between. This CDR3 has 15 amino acids. CDR1 is ENHRY, CDR2 SYGVKD, per germline. DNA for the CDR3: TGTGCCATCAGTGAGTCAAGGGCCTCCGGGGACGAGCAGTACTTC. Translated: CAISESRASGDEQYF.

Concerning this clone: Other DNA variants within this sample encode the same CDR3. The chain uses TRBV18 and TRBJ2-7, with 7 bases that match TRBD1. V dropped 3 bases and J dropped 2; count of bases not matched to a gene: 4. This CDR3 has 14 residues. Germline CDR1 reads KGHSH; CDR2 reads LQKENI. CDR3 in DNA: TGTGCCAGCTCACCCCGACAGGGAACCTACGAGCAGTACTTC. The encoded protein is CASSPRQGTYEQYF.

The chain carries TRBV4-2 and TRBJ2-7; D is uncertain. V lost 0 bases, J lost 2 bases, and 11 bases lay in between. The CDR3 runs 15 residues. CDR1 and CDR2 from the germline V gene are LGHNA and YNFKEQ. CDR3: CASSQDFSLPYEQYF. CDR3 nucleotides: TGTGCCAGCAGCCAAGATTTCAGCTTGCCCTACGAGCAGTACTTC.

The chain is built from TRBV28 and TRBJ1-2; D is unclear. Germline V CDR1 and CDR2: MDHEN, SYDVKM. The CDR3 loop spans 13 amino acids. V lost 5 bases to trimming and J lost 3 bases, with 10 bases between them. As DNA, the CDR3 is TGTGCCAGCAGTCGTCAGCCCTACTATGGCTACACCTTC. Its protein is CASSRQPYYGYTF.

This clone has more than one count but fewer than ten. This sequence joins TRBV5-1 and TRBJ1-4; maybe TRBD1 (5 bases). V dropped 3 bases and J dropped 6 bases, with 15 bases sitting between them. In germline, CDR1 is SGHRS, CDR2 YFSETQ. The CDR3 is made up of 15 amino acids. CDR3 nucleotide sequence: TGCGCCAGCAGCTCCGAGGGCAGGGCGCATGAAAAACTGTTTTTT. It encodes CASSSEGRAHEKLFF.

The chain employs TRBV5-1 and TRBJ2-2; no reliable D call. Trimming left V 1 base short and J 4 bases short, with 11 bases between. Germline V gene sequence: CDR1 SGHRS, CDR2 YFSETQ. This CDR3 has 15 amino acids. CDR3 sequence reads: CASSLYPLSTGELFF. CDR3 DNA sequence: TGCGCCAGCAGCTTGTACCCGCTTTCCACCGGGGAGCTGTTTTTT.

V and J are TRBV30 and TRBJ1-1; 10 bases are shared with TRBD1. Germline assignment: CDR1 GTSNPN and CDR2 SVGIG (reference sequence). The length of the CDR3 is 15 residues. The trim removed 3 bases at V and 8 bases at J, leaving 12 bases unmatched. The chain's CDR3 is CAWSPPTGGLIEAFF. In DNA, the CDR3 is TGTGCCTGGAGCCCCCCGACAGGGGGCTTAATAGAAGCTTTCTTT.

This clone was observed a handful of times. The genes are TRBV19 and TRBJ1-4, with D hard to call. The V gene's germline CDR1 is LNHDA and CDR2 SQIVND (reference sequence). Trimming left V 9 bases short and J 8 bases short, with 7 bases between. The CDR3 totals 10 residues. CDR3 sequence (DNA): TGTGCCAGCGCGAGGGAAAAACTGTTTTTT. Protein sequence: CASAREKLFF.

This clone was found many times. The chain joins TRBV5-1 to TRBJ2-7, with D perhaps matching TRBD1 (5 bases). Trimming removed 0 bases at V and 6 bases at J, with 28 bases between. The length of the CDR3 is 19 residues. Germline V gene data show CDR1 as SGHRS and CDR2 as YFSETQ. The CDR3: CASSLDRSGARIKGSEQYF. CDR3 coding DNA: TGCGCCAGCAGCTTGGACAGGTCTGGAGCTCGGATCAAGGGGTCCGAGCAGTACTTC.